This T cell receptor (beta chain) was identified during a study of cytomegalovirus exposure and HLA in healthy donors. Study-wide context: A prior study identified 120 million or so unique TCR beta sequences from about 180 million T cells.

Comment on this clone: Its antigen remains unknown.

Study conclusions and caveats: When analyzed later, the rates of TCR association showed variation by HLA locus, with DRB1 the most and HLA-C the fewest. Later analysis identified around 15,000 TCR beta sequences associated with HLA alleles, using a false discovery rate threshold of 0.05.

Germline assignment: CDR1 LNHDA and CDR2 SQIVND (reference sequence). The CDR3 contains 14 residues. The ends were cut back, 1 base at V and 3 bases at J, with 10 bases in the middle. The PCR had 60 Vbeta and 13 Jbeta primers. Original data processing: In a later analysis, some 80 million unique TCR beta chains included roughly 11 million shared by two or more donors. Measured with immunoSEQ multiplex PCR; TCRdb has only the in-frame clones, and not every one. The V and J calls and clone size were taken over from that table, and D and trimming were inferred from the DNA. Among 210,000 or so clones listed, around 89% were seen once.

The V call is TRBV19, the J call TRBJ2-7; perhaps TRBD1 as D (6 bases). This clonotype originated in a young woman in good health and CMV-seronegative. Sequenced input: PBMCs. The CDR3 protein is CASSIASQGYEQYF. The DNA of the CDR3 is TGTGCCAGTAGTATAGCGTCACAGGGCTACGAGCAGTACTTC. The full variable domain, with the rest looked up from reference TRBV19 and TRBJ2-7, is DGGITQSPKYLFRKEGQNVTLSCEQNLNHDAMYWYRQDPGQGLRLIYYSQIVNDFQKGDIAEGYSVSREKKESFPLTVTSAQKNPTAFYLCASSIASQGYEQYFGPGTRLTVT.